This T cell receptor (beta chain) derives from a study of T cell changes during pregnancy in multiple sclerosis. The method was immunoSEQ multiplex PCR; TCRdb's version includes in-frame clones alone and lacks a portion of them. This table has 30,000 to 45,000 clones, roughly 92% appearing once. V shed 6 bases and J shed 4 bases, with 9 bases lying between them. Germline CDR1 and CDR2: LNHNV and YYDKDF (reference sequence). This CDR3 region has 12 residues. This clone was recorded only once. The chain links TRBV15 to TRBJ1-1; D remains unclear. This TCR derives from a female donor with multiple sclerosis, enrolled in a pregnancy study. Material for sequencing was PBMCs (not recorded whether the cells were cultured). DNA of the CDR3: TGTGCCACCAGTTGGGGAAGCACTGAAGCTTTCTTT. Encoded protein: CATSWGSTEAFF.